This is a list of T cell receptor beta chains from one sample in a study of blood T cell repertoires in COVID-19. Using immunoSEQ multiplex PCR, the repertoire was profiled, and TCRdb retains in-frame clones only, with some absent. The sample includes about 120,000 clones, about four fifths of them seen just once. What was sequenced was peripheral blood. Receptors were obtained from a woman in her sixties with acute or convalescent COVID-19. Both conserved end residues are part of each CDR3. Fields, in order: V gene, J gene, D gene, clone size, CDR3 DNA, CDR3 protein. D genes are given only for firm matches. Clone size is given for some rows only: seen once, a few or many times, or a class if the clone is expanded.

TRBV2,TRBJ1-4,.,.,TGTGCCAGCAGTCGGAACGGGCGGGGTGAAAAACTGTTTTTT,CASSRNGRGEKLFF
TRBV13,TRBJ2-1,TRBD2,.,TGTGCCAGCAGCTTAGGAGAGCGGGGGTCCCAGGGGGAGCAGTTCTTC,CASSLGERGSQGEQFF
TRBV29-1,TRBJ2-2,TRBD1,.,TGCAGCGTTGAAAAGACAGGGAAAGGGTGGAGCACCGGGGAGCTGTTTTTT,CSVEKTGKGWSTGELFF
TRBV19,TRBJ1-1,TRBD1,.,TGTGCCAGAAGACAGGGGGCAAGGGACACTGAAGCTTTCTTT,CARRQGARDTEAFF
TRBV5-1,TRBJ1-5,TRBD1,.,TGCGCCAGCAGCTTGGGACAGGGAATGGGTCAGCCCCAGCATTTT,CASSLGQGMGQPQHF
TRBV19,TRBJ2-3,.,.,TGTGCCAGTAATGGCAGGGGTATGGGCACAGATACGCAGTATTTT,CASNGRGMGTDTQYF
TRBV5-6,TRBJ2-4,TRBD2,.,TGTGCCAGCAGCGCGTCGACTAGCGCGGACATTCAGTACTTC,CASSASTSADIQYF
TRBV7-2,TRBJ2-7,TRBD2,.,TGTGCCAGCAGCACTGCTAGCGGGAACGAGCAGTACTTC,CASSTASGNEQYF
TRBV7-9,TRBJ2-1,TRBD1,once,TGTGCCAGCAGCTTAGGTACAGGGGGCGTGGATGAGCAGTTCTTC,CASSLGTGGVDEQFF
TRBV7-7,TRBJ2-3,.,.,TGTGCCAGCAGCTTAGAAAGGCCGGGTTCGGGGGCAGATACGCAGTATTTT,CASSLERPGSGADTQYF
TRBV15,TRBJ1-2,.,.,TGTGCCACCATCCCTCAGGTTGCGGCGGGAGGCTATGGCTACACCTTC,CATIPQVAAGGYGYTF
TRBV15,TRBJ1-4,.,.,TGTGCCACCAGCAGAGCTCCACCTCAGGGTGAAAAACTGTTTTTT,CATSRAPPQGEKLFF
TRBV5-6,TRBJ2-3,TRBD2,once,TGTGCCAGCAGCTTGGGTCTAGCGGGGGGGTATACGCAGTATTTT,CASSLGLAGGYTQYF
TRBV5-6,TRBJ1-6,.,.,TGTGCCAGCAGCTCCATTTGGGGGCAAGGAAATTCACCCCTCCACTTT,CASSSIWGQGNSPLHF
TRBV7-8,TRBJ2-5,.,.,TGTGCCAGCAGCCTCGGACTTCATAAAGAGACCCAGTACTTC,CASSLGLHKETQYF
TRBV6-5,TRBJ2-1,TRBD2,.,TGTGCCAGCTCAGGGCTCGCGGGAGTTTACAATGAGCAGTTCTTC,CASSGLAGVYNEQFF
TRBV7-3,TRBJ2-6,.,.,TGTGCCAGCAGCCCCTATTCGCCGGGGTTTGTAGGGGCCAACGTCCTGACTTTC,CASSPYSPGFVGANVLTF
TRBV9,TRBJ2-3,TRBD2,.,TGTGCCAGCAGCGTAGGGGGACTAGTAAGCGCGCAGTATTTT,CASSVGGLVSAQYF
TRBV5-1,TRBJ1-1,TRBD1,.,TGCGCCAGCAGCGAACACAGGGGGCTGAACACTGAAGCTTTCTTT,CASSEHRGLNTEAFF
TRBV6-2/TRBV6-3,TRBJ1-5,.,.,TGTGCCAGCAGCACATATGCCGGGACCCAGCATTTT,CASSTYAGTQHF
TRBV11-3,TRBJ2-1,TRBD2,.,TGTGCCAGCAGCGCGACCTTCGGGGGACTAGTATACAATGAGCAGTTCTTC,CASSATFGGLVYNEQFF
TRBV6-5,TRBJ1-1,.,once,TGTGCCAGCAGTTACCAGGTGGGGAACACTGAAGCTTTCTTT,CASSYQVGNTEAFF
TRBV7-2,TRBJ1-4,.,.,TGTGCCAGCAGCTGGGGGCAGAACGGGGAAAAACTGTTTTTT,CASSWGQNGEKLFF
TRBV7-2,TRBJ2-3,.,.,TGTGCCAGCAGCTCCCTAAGGGGGACCACAGATACGCAGTATTTT,CASSSLRGTTDTQYF
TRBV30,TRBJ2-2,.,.,TGTGCCGCACACACCTCGGGGGCCGGGGAGCTGTTTTTT,CAAHTSGAGELFF
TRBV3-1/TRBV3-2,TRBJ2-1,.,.,TGTGCCAGCAGCCAAGAAGGGGGGGCAGTTGGTCACAATGAGCAGTTCTTC,CASSQEGGAVGHNEQFF
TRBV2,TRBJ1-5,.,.,TGTGCCAGCACTCCGGACGGGGGTCAGCCCCAGCATTTT,CASTPDGGQPQHF
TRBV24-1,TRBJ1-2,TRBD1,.,TGTGCCACCAGTGATCCACAGGGGGCCCGGGGCTACACCTTC,CATSDPQGARGYTF